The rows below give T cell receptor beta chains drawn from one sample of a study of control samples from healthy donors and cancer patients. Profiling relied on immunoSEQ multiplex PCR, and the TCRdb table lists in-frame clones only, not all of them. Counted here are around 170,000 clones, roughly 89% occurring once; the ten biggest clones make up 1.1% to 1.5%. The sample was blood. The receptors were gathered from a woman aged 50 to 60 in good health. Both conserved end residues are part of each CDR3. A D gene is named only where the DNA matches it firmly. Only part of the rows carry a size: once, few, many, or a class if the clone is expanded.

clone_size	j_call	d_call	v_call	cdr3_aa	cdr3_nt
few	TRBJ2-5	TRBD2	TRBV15	CATSRGPPAGQETQYF	TGTGCCACCAGCAGAGGGCCTCCAGCGGGGCAAGAGACCCAGTACTTC
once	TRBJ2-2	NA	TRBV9	CASSVEGGRNTGELFF	TGTGCCAGCAGCGTAGAGGGCGGTAGAAACACCGGGGAGCTGTTTTTT
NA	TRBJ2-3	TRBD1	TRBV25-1	CASTLRQGARDTQYF	TGTGCCAGCACCCTGAGACAGGGGGCTAGGGATACGCAGTATTTT
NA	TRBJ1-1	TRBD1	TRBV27	CASGRRREQGANTEAFF	TGTGCCAGCGGCAGACGCAGGGAGCAGGGGGCGAACACTGAAGCTTTCTTT
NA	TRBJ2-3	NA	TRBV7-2	CASSLEGSGTTSTDTQYF	TGTGCCAGCAGCTTAGAGGGCAGTGGGACAACTAGCACAGATACGCAGTATTTT
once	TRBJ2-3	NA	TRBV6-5	CASTNRGDTQYF	TGTGCCAGCACCAATAGGGGAGATACGCAGTATTTT
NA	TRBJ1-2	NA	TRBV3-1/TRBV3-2	CASSQDLTGHPLAYTF	TGTGCCAGCAGCCAAGATTTGACGGGACACCCTTTAGCCTACACCTTC
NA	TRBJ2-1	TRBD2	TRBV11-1	CANKGQRGGHTNEQFF	TGTGCCAACAAGGGACAACGCGGGGGGCACACCAATGAGCAGTTCTTC
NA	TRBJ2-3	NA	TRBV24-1	CATSDFPFPQMQYF	TGTGCCACCAGTGATTTTCCCTTCCCGCAGATGCAGTATTTT
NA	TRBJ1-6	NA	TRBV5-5	CASSRRLQAQGVSPLHF	TGTGCCAGCAGCCGGCGGTTGCAGGCGCAGGGAGTCTCACCCCTCCACTTT
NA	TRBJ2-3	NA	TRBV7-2	CASSSLIGDTQYF	TGTGCCAGCAGCTCTTTAATCGGGGATACGCAGTATTTT
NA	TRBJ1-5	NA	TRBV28	CASTSPRQGGNQPQHF	TGTGCCAGCACCTCCCCCCGGCAGGGTGGCAATCAGCCCCAGCATTTT
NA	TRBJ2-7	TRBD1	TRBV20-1	CSASWTGGWNEQYF	TGCAGTGCTAGTTGGACAGGGGGCTGGAACGAGCAGTACTTC
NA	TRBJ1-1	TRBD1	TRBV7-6	CASSLAGGEGEAFF	TGTGCCAGCAGCTTAGCAGGGGGCGAGGGTGAAGCTTTCTTT
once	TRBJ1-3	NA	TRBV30	CAWSDRLGLPPGNTIYF	TGTGCCTGGAGTGATCGACTGGGGCTGCCTCCTGGAAACACCATATATTTT
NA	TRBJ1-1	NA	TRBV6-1	CASSEGMERAEAFF	TGTGCCAGCAGTGAGGGGATGGAAAGGGCTGAAGCTTTCTTT
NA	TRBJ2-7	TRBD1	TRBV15	CATSNWGQGAEEQYF	TGTGCCACCAGCAACTGGGGACAGGGGGCAGAAGAGCAGTACTTC
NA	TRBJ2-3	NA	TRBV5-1	CASSLGQGSTDTQYF	TGCGCCAGCAGCTTGGGGCAGGGGAGCACAGATACGCAGTATTTT
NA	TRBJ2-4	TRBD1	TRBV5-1	CASSLGTGIQYF	TGCGCCAGCAGCTTGGGGACAGGGATTCAGTACTTC
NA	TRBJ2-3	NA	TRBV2	CVSSEDRVSTDTQYF	TGTGTCAGCAGTGAGGACAGAGTTAGCACAGATACGCAGTATTTT
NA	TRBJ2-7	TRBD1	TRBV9	CASSPRDREHEQYF	TGTGCCAGCAGTCCCCGGGACAGGGAACACGAGCAGTACTTC
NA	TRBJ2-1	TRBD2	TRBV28	CASSTEGRGRYNEQFF	TGTGCCAGCAGTACCGAAGGGCGGGGGAGATACAATGAGCAGTTCTTC
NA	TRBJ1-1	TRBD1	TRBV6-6	CASSDTGVLNTEAFF	TGTGCCAGCAGTGACACAGGGGTTCTGAACACTGAAGCTTTCTTT
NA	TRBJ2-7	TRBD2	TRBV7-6	CASSFSAGLATYEQYF	TGTGCCAGCAGCTTTTCTGCGGGACTAGCGACCTACGAGCAGTACTTC
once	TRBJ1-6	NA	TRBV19	CASSTGVSPLHF	TGTGCCAGTAGTACAGGGGTTTCACCCCTCCACTTT
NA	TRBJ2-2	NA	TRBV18	CASSRTVTGELFF	TGTGCCAGCTCACGGACAGTCACCGGGGAGCTGTTTTTT
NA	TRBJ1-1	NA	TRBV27	CATNSYPGDTEAFF	TGTGCCACCAATTCTTACCCTGGGGACACTGAAGCTTTCTTT
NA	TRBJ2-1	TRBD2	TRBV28	CASSMPAGGQFF	TGTGCCAGCAGTATGCCAGCGGGGGGGCAGTTCTTC
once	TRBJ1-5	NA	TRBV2	CASVVVGQPQHF	TGTGCCAGCGTCGTAGTTGGGCAGCCCCAGCATTTT
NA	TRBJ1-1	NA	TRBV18	CASSPPGGVTEAFF	TGTGCCAGCTCACCACCAGGGGGAGTAACTGAAGCTTTCTTT
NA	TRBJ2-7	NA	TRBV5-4	CASSLGGTFTYEQYF	TGTGCCAGCAGCTTGGGAGGGACTTTTACCTACGAGCAGTACTTC
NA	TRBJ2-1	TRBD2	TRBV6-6	CASSLTSGEFYNEQFF	TGTGCCAGCAGTCTGACTAGCGGGGAGTTCTACAATGAGCAGTTCTTC
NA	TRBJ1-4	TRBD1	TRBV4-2	CASSQELTGVNEKLFF	TGTGCCAGCAGCCAAGAACTGACAGGGGTTAATGAAAAACTGTTTTTT
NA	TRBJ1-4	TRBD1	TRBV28	CASRSPTGPNEKLFF	TGTGCCAGCAGAAGCCCGACAGGGCCAAATGAAAAACTGTTTTTT
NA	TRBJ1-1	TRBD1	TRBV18	CASSLMTTGGGTEAFF	TGTGCCAGCTCTCTCATGACGACAGGGGGAGGCACTGAAGCTTTCTTT
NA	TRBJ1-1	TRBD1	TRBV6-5	CASSNTGVGAFF	TGTGCCAGCAGTAATACAGGGGTGGGGGCTTTCTTT
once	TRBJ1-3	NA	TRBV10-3	CAISEPDISGNTIYF	TGTGCCATCAGTGAGCCAGACATCTCTGGAAACACCATATATTTT
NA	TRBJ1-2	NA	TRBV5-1	CASSLQNGGYTF	TGCGCCAGCAGCCTACAGAACGGAGGCTACACCTTC
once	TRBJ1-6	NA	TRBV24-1	CATSDRARGRRPYNSPLHF	TGTGCCACCAGTGACCGCGCCCGGGGGCGACGCCCCTATAATTCACCCCTCCACTTT
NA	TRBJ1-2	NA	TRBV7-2	CASSFYGQNYGYTF	TGTGCCAGCAGCTTCTACGGACAAAACTATGGCTACACCTTC
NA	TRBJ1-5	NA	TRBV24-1	CATSDLRQVRNQPQHF	TGTGCCACCAGTGACCTCAGACAGGTCAGAAATCAGCCCCAGCATTTT
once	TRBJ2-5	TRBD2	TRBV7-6	CASSSGLAGSQETQYF	TGTGCCAGCAGCTCAGGACTAGCGGGGTCCCAAGAGACCCAGTACTTC
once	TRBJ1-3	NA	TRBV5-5	CASRTAGPLSGNTIYF	TGTGCCAGCAGAACCGCCGGGCCCCTCTCGGGAAACACCATATATTTT